These T cell receptor beta chains were read from a single sample in a study of early T cells in non-severe SARS-CoV-2 infection. A single record per CDR3 protein comes from TCRdb applying MiXCR to the 5' RACE reads. The sample records some 21,000 distinct CDR3 sequences, 4.5% to 5.5% being singletons. Sequencing was carried out using whole blood. These receptors came from an adult who was a healthcare worker with PCR-confirmed SARS-CoV-2 infection or an uninfected control (not recorded which). Both conserved end residues are part of each CDR3. Fields, in order: V gene, J gene, clone size, D gene, CDR3 DNA, CDR3 protein. A D gene is named only where the DNA matches it firmly. For some rows the clone size is stated as once, few or many, or as a class when expanded; others skip it.

V: TRBV27; J: TRBJ2-1; size: many; D: TRBD2; DNA: TGTGCCAGCAGTTTATCCCAGCGGACTAGCGGGAGGTTCTACAATGAGCAGTTCTTC; CDR3: CASSLSQRTSGRFYNEQFF
V: TRBV15; J: TRBJ2-1; size: many; D: TRBD2; DNA: TGTGCCACCAGCAGAGTAGGACTAGCGGCTTACAATGAGCAGTTCTTC; CDR3: CATSRVGLAAYNEQFF
V: TRBV7-9; J: TRBJ2-7; size: few; D: -; DNA: TGTGCCAGCAGCGATAGTGGACTGGGACTTTCCTACGAGCAGTACTTC; CDR3: CASSDSGLGLSYEQYF
V: TRBV11-2; J: TRBJ2-1; size: few; D: -; DNA: TGTGCCAGCAGCTTAGACCCGTCGTACATGGCTGAGCAGTTCTTC; CDR3: CASSLDPSYMAEQFF
V: TRBV19; J: TRBJ2-2; size: -; D: TRBD1; DNA: TGTGCCAGTAGAACCGGGACAGGGGTCACCGGGGAGCTGTTTTTT; CDR3: CASRTGTGVTGELFF
V: TRBV29-1; J: TRBJ2-7; size: few; D: TRBD1; DNA: TGCAGCGTTGGACAGGGGCTTTCCTACGAGCAGTACTTC; CDR3: CSVGQGLSYEQYF
V: TRBV6-1; J: TRBJ1-1; size: many; D: -; DNA: TGTGCCAGCAACCTGAACACTGAAGCTTTCTTT; CDR3: CASNLNTEAFF
V: TRBV20-1; J: TRBJ2-1; size: many; D: -; DNA: TGCAGTGCTAGCGGAACAGACTACAATGAGCAGTTCTTC; CDR3: CSASGTDYNEQFF
V: TRBV4-3; J: TRBJ2-5; size: many; D: -; DNA: TGCGCCAGCAGCCAAGGGCCGGCGGAGACCCAGTACTTC; CDR3: CASSQGPAETQYF
V: TRBV29-1; J: TRBJ2-5; size: -; D: -; DNA: TGCAGCGTTGGGGTTTCAGGCCAAGAGACCCAGTACTTC; CDR3: CSVGVSGQETQYF
V: TRBV7-2; J: TRBJ2-5; size: medium-sized; D: -; DNA: TGTGCCAGCAGATCCGGACAGCCCGGGGGAGAGACCCAGTACTTC; CDR3: CASRSGQPGGETQYF
V: TRBV19; J: TRBJ2-4; size: many; D: TRBD1; DNA: TGTGCCAGTCGGGACAGAATCCTAGCCAAAAACATTCAGTACTTC; CDR3: CASRDRILAKNIQYF
V: TRBV7-2; J: TRBJ1-1; size: many; D: -; DNA: TGTGCCAGCAGTCCTGGCAGGGTGAACACTGAAGCTTTCTTT; CDR3: CASSPGRVNTEAFF
V: TRBV18; J: TRBJ1-6; size: many; D: -; DNA: TGTGCCAGCTCACCGTCGGGGGCGGCCTCACCCCTCCACTTT; CDR3: CASSPSGAASPLHF
V: TRBV19; J: TRBJ2-3; size: few; D: TRBD2; DNA: TGTGCCAGTAGTATGACTAGCGGGAGGGGAGATACGCAGTATTTT; CDR3: CASSMTSGRGDTQYF
V: TRBV29-1; J: TRBJ2-1; size: -; D: -; DNA: TGCAGCGCCTGGACGTCAGTCAATGAGCAGTTCTTC; CDR3: CSAWTSVNEQFF
V: TRBV5-4; J: TRBJ2-6; size: many; D: -; DNA: TGTGCCAGCAGCTTGGGAGGGACCCTGGTCCAATCTGGGGCCAACGTCCTGACTTTC; CDR3: CASSLGGTLVQSGANVLTF
V: TRBV28; J: TRBJ2-7; size: -; D: -; DNA: TGTGCCACCACCAGAAGTGACAGTTCCTACGAGCAGTACTTC; CDR3: CATTRSDSSYEQYF
V: TRBV7-6; J: TRBJ1-2; size: many; D: -; DNA: TGTGCCAGCAGCTTAGACTACGGGATCTCCTATGGCTACACCTTC; CDR3: CASSLDYGISYGYTF
V: TRBV24-1; J: TRBJ1-2; size: -; D: -; DNA: TGTGCCACCAGTGATCCAACCCAGGGGATGGACTATGGCTACACCTTC; CDR3: CATSDPTQGMDYGYTF
V: TRBV2; J: TRBJ2-1; size: medium-sized; D: -; DNA: TGTGCCAGCAGTGATGCCGGGACTCGAAATGAGCAGTTCTTC; CDR3: CASSDAGTRNEQFF
V: TRBV11-3; J: TRBJ1-2; size: medium-sized; D: -; DNA: TGTGCCAGCAGCTTAGCCGGGTACAACGACTATGGCTACACCTTC; CDR3: CASSLAGYNDYGYTF
V: TRBV7-8; J: TRBJ2-1; size: -; D: -; DNA: TGTGCCAGCAGCTCCCTCCGGGGAGAGCAGTTCTTC; CDR3: CASSSLRGEQFF
V: TRBV28; J: TRBJ1-1; size: many; D: -; DNA: TGTGCCAGCAGACCGTTCCGCAAGGGGCATGAAGCTTTCTTT; CDR3: CASRPFRKGHEAFF